This T cell receptor beta chain was found in a study of T cell repertoires in cytomegalovirus infection (dated by TCRdb to between 2017 and 2020). Context from the whole study: Because public TCR beta signatures pointed to carriage of CMV infection together with the matching HLA type, the HLA type of each donor mattered for the analysis. Overall study outcomes, separate from this receptor: The ex vivo response was dominated by HLA-C-restricted CMV-specific TCR beta clonotypes, which also provided the single most frequent clonotype in two of eight donors. In both this cohort and an independent cohort of several hundred donors, the cumulative frequency of public TCR beta family members distinguished carriers of CMV infection plus the relevant HLA type.

TCRdb names Illumina HiSeq 1500 as the instrument used. The public reads were reanalyzed by TCRdb: fastp trimming at Q25, MiXCR alignment, in-frame beta chains only. A single entry per CDR3 protein holds the most common genes and DNA from its merged rows. The sample yields about 740,000 distinct CDR3 sequences; 35% were counted once. The ten largest clones add up to more than 2.5% of the sample. V has 4 bases trimmed and J has 0 bases trimmed; junction bases matching no gene number 2. CDR1 LNHDA and CDR2 SQIVND were looked up in the germline V gene (reference sequence). The CDR3 runs 15 amino acids, cysteine and phenylalanine included. Only the CDR3 DNA stays, 45 bases, in frame from base 1. As concerns this clonotype: Which antigen it targets is not known. Per-base quality was not reported, and no clone a single base away is much larger than it.

The sequenced material came from PBMCs. The TCR sequence derives from a human donor in good health (CMV status not recorded). Some clones in this sample may be carry-over from other donors' samples. The rearranged segments are TRBV19 and TRBJ2-3; 9 central bases correspond to TRBD1. The encoded CDR3 is CASSKGTGSTDTQYF. The DNA reads TGTGCCAGTAGTAAAGGGACAGGGAGCACAGATACGCAGTATTTT. When the CDR3 is completed using the reference TRBV19 and TRBJ2-3 genes on either side, the full variable domain is DGGITQSPKYLFRKEGQNVTLSCEQNLNHDAMYWYRQDPGQGLRLIYYSQIVNDFQKGDIAEGYSVSREKKESFPLTVTSAQKNPTAFYLCASSKGTGSTDTQYFGPGTRLTVL.